In this sample, the clone carrying this T cell receptor (beta chain) turned up a few times. Its specificity is not known. Amplification of TCR beta CDR3 regions used RNA transcripts. In the first round, RT-PCR was carried out with HTBI primers, and a multiplex PCR formed the second round. TCRdb reprocessed the multiplex PCR reads via MiXCR and lists one record per CDR3 protein. This table has about 550,000 distinct CDR3 sequences, 39% appearing once. The data stem from a study of Graves' ophthalmopathy and Graves' hyperthyroidism. General study findings and limits: With a specificity of around 76% and a sensitivity of just under 71%, the model predicted ophthalmopathy progression.

Among the hyperthyroidism patients, all were newly diagnosed, aged 18 to 65, with under 2 months' duration. Patients were excluded if they had other autoimmune diseases or uncontrolled infections, and likewise if pregnancy or lactation applied. Serum thyroxine and TRAb, along with clinical symptoms, thyroid ultrasound and orbital computed tomography, were what diagnosis relied on. CDR1 and CDR2 from the germline V gene are SGHVS and FNYEAQ. Trimming stripped 1 base from V and 2 bases from J, with 7 bases between. This CDR3 comprises 14 residues. The source material was peripheral blood or thyroid tissue (not recorded which). This TCR was sampled from an adult man with Graves' hyperthyroidism. This rearrangement joins TRBV7-6 to TRBJ2-3; D uncertain. For the CDR3, the DNA is TGTGCCAGCAGCTTAGGCCCCAACACAGATACGCAGTATTTT. It specifies CASSLGPNTDTQYF.